Listed here are 16 T cell receptor beta chains from one sample, sequenced in a study of T cells in narcolepsy. Sequencing was performed with immunoSEQ multiplex PCR; in TCRdb, only in-frame clones are kept and a portion is missing. This sample yields about 35,000 clones, of which roughly four fifths are seen a single time; 2% to 2.5% belongs to the top ten. Sequenced sample: memory (CD45RA-) CD4+ T cells from blood. Every receptor here comes from a human donor in good health.

This sequence joins TRBV10-1 and TRBJ2-2; D remains unclear. Germline loops: CDR1 WNHNN, CDR2 SYGVQD (reference sequence). V was pared by 2 bases and J by 7 bases, with 11 bases between. The CDR3 extends over 14 amino acids. As DNA, the CDR3 is TGCGCCAGCAGTGAGCTGCCGTTGGGCGGGGAGCTGTTTTTT. Its protein product is CASSELPLGGELFF.

The J gene is TRBJ1-1, the V gene TRBV6-5; D is perhaps TRBD1 (5 bases). Germline assignment: CDR1 MNHEY and CDR2 SVGAGI. The CDR3 runs 14 residues. V shed 6 bases and J shed 3 bases, with 14 bases lying between them. CDR3 residues: CASSLTGGDTEAFF. CDR3 in DNA: TGTGCCAGCAGCCTCACGGGGGGTGACACTGAAGCTTTCTTT.

The V and J genes are TRBV15 and TRBJ2-7, with 7 positions matching TRBD1. V was pared by 7 bases and J by 6 bases, with 9 bases of the junction left unmatched. The germline CDR1 and CDR2 sequences are LNHNV and YYDKDF (reference sequence). This CDR3 spans 13 amino acids. The CDR3 loop reads CATKGTGDGEQYF. The CDR3 coding sequence is TGTGCCACCAAAGGCACAGGGGACGGCGAGCAGTACTTC.

A single count supports this clone. J is TRBJ2-2 and V is TRBV9; no clear D. Germline V gives CDR1 SGDLS, CDR2 YYNGEE. Trimming removed 9 bases at V and 7 bases at J, with 7 bases between. CDR3 length: 10 residues. CDR3 region: CATSNGELFF. Here the CDR3 DNA reads TGTGCCACTTCGAACGGGGAGCTGTTTTTT.

The chain carries TRBV5-1 and TRBJ2-3; 10 nucleotides agree with TRBD2. Germline loops: CDR1 SGHRS, CDR2 YFSETQ. The junction had 6 bases not matched to a gene; V was cut back by 0 bases and J by 8 bases. The CDR3 totals 15 residues. The CDR3 sequence is CASSLALAGQGTQYF. The CDR3 nucleotides read TGCGCCAGCAGCTTGGCACTAGCGGGACAAGGTACGCAGTATTTT. Variable domain in full (rest from reference TRBV5-1 and TRBJ2-3): KAGVTQTPRYLIKTRGQQVTLSCSPISGHRSVSWYQQTPGQGLQFLFEYFSETQRNKGNFPGRFSGRQFSNSRSEMNVSTLELGDSALYLCASSLALAGQGTQYFGPGTRLTVL.

The CDR3 coding sequence is TGTGCCAGCAGCTCGACAGTGGCTCAGCCCCAGCATTTT. It translates to CASSSTVAQPQHF. The chain joins TRBV11-2 to TRBJ1-5, with D tentatively TRBD1 (5 bases). The CDR3 runs to 13 residues. Trimming removed 4 bases from V and 6 bases from J, with 10 bases in between. Germline V CDR1 and CDR2: SGHAT, FQNNGV.

This chain links TRBV4-2 with TRBJ2-3, with D maybe TRBD1 (6 bases). The CDR3 extends over 16 amino acids. V was clipped by 6 bases and J by 9 bases, with 25 bases between them. CDR1 and CDR2 from the germline V gene are LGHNA and YNFKEQ. In DNA, the CDR3 is TGTGCCAGCAGTAACCTGGGGGCTACAGTCGAAGAGACGCAGTATTTT. This encodes CASSNLGATVEETQYF.

This chain joins TRBV13 and TRBJ2-1; no clear D gene. CDR1 and CDR2 (germline): PRHDT, FYEKMQ (reference sequence). This CDR3 is built from 15 residues. V was trimmed by 1 base and J by 3 bases, leaving 10 bases between them. This chain's CDR3 is CASSLDPGIYNEQFF. For the CDR3, the DNA is TGTGCCAGCAGCTTAGATCCCGGAATCTACAATGAGCAGTTCTTC.

The chain links TRBV30 to TRBJ1-1; 7 bases are a match to TRBD1. The CDR3 is 12 amino acids. Germline CDR1 reads GTSNPN; CDR2 reads SVGIG (reference sequence). The V and J ends lost 8 bases and 5 bases, in that order; junction bases with no gene match: 8. The CDR3 here is CAREGASTEAFF. For the CDR3, the DNA is TGTGCCAGGGAGGGGGCGAGTACTGAAGCTTTCTTT. The variable domain in full, completed from reference TRBV30 and TRBJ1-1, reads SQTIHQWPATLVQPVGSPLSLECTVEGTSNPNLYWYRQAAGRGLQLLFYSVGIGQISSEVPQNLSASRPQDRQFILSSKKLLLSDSGFYLCAREGASTEAFFGQGTRLTVV.

The chain has TRBV18 and TRBJ1-3, with D perhaps matching TRBD1 (6 bases). This CDR3 has 16 amino acids. V dropped 5 bases and J dropped 0 bases, with 14 bases sitting between them. CDR1 and CDR2 from the germline V gene are KGHSH and LQKENI. The CDR3 reads CASSVIRDNSGNTIYF. The CDR3 DNA reads TGTGCCAGCTCAGTCATCAGGGACAACTCTGGAAACACCATATATTTT.

This chain links TRBV30 with TRBJ1-1; D is uncertain. Between the trimmed V and J ends, which lost 1 base and 1 base, there was a span of 7 bases. The V gene's germline CDR1 is GTSNPN and CDR2 SVGIG (reference sequence). The CDR3 covers 13 residues. CDR3 residues: CAWSEYRNTEAFF. The CDR3 coding sequence is TGTGCCTGGAGTGAGTACAGGAACACTGAAGCTTTCTTT.

This clone was recorded only once. The chain combines TRBV6-1 with TRBJ2-5, with D maybe TRBD2 (7 bases). The CDR3 covers 15 residues. V lost 6 bases and J 5 bases, leaving 19 bases between the germline ends. Germline CDR1 and CDR2: MNHNS and SASEGT. The CDR3 sequence is CASRTRRGRGETQYF. The CDR3 bases are TGTGCCAGCAGGACCCGGAGGGGGAGGGGGGAGACCCAGTACTTC.

The genes are TRBV10-3 and TRBJ2-7; D may be TRBD2 (6 bases). The V gene's germline CDR1 is ENHRY and CDR2 SYGVKD. The CDR3 totals 14 residues. Trimming stripped 4 bases from V and 4 bases from J, with 14 bases between. Here the CDR3 DNA reads TGTGCCATCAGTGGTAGGGGCGCGGGATACGAGCAGTACTTC. As protein: CAISGRGAGYEQYF.

The V and J genes are TRBV14 and TRBJ2-1, with D possibly being TRBD1 (6 bases). Per germline, CDR1 SGHDN and CDR2 FVKESK. The CDR3 contains 13 residues. Between the trimmed V and J ends, which lost 4 bases and 10 bases, there was a span of 14 bases. CDR3 region: CASSRTGTPEQFF. The CDR3 DNA follows: TGTGCCAGCAGCCGGACCGGGACACCCGAGCAGTTCTTC.

V gene TRBV9 combines with J gene TRBJ2-5; TRBD1 might be the D (7 bases). This CDR3 region has 16 residues. The germline V gene encodes CDR1 SGDLS and CDR2 YYNGEE. The ends were cut back, 2 bases at V and 3 bases at J, with 17 bases in the middle. The CDR3 is CASSVSGWGTEETQYF. CDR3 nucleotide sequence: TGTGCCAGCAGCGTCAGCGGGTGGGGGACAGAAGAGACCCAGTACTTC.

A few counts support this clone. J is TRBJ1-2 and V is TRBV28, with no clear D. The CDR3 loop spans 12 amino acids. Trimming pared 6 bases from V and 5 bases from J, leaving 10 bases between. CDR1 MDHEN and CDR2 SYDVKM come from the germline V gene. This CDR3 reads CASSLTRYGYTF. CDR3 coding DNA: TGTGCCAGCAGCCTAACCCGATATGGCTACACCTTC.